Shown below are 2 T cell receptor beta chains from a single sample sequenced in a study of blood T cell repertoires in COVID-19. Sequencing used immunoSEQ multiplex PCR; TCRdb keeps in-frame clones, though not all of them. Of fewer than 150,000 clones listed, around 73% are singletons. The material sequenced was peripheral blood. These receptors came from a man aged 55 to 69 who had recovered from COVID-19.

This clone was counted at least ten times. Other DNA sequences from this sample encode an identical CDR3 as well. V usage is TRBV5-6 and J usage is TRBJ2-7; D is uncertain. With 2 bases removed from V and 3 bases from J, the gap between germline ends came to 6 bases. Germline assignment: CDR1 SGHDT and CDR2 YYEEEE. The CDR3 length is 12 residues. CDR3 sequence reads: CASSFTDYEQYF. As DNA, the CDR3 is TGTGCCAGCAGCTTCACAGACTACGAGCAGTACTTC.

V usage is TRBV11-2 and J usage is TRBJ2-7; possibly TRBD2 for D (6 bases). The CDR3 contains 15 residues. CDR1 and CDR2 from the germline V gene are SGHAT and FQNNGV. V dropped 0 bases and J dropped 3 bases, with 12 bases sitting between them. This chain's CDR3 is CASSLDRGFGYEQYF. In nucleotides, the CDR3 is TGTGCCAGCAGCTTAGATCGGGGGTTTGGCTACGAGCAGTACTTC.